This T cell receptor (beta chain) was recorded in a study of T cell responses to AZD1222 COVID-19 vaccine. Data came from immunoSEQ multiplex PCR; TCRdb stores just in-frame clones and leaves some out. This sample has around 88,000 clones, with 70% to 90% found just once. The table lists this clone with a few counts. Germline V lookup: CDR1 MGHRA, CDR2 YSYEKL. The CDR3 covers 17 residues. V gave up 1 base and J gave up 8 bases; unmatched junction bases: 16. The V gene is TRBV4-1, the J gene TRBJ1-2; 7 nucleotides match TRBD1. The sample was peripheral blood, taken on day 0 of AZD1222 vaccination. The receptor was derived from an adult in good health. In DNA, the CDR3 is TGCGCCAGCAGCCAAGGAGCACCTGCGGACAGGAGCACGGGCTACACCTTC. Its translation: CASSQGAPADRSTGYTF.